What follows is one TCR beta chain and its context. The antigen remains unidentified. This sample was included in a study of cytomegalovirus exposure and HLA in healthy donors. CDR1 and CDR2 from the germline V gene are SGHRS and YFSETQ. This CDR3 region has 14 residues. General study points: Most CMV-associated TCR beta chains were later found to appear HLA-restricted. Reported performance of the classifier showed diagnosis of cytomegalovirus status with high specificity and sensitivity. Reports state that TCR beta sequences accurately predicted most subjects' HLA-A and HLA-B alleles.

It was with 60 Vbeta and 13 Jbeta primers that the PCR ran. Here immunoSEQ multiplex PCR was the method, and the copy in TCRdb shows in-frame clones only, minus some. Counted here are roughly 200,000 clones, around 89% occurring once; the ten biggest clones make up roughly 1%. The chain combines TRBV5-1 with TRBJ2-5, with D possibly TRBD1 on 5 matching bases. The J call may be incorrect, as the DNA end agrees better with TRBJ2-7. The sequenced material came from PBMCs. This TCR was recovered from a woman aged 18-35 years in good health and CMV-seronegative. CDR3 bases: TGCGCCAGCAGCTTGTGGACACCCACCTACGAGCAGTACTTC. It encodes CASSLWTPTYEQYF.